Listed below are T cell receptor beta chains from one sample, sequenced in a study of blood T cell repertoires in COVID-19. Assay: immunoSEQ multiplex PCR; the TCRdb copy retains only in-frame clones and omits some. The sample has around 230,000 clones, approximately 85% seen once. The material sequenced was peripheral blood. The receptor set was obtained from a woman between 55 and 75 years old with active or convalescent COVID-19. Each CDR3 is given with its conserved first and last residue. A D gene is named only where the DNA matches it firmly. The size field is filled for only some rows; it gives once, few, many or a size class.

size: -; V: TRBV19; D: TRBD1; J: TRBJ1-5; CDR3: CASSIYFRGPWPQHF; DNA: TGTGCCAGTAGTATTTATTTCAGGGGGCCCTGGCCCCAGCATTTT
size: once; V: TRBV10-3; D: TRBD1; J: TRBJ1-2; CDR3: CAIGTGTGSRGGYTF; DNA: TGTGCCATCGGGACCGGGACAGGGTCTCGGGGTGGCTACACCTTC
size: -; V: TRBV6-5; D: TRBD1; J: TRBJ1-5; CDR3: CASRRDRGPQPQHF; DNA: TGTGCCAGCAGGCGGGACAGGGGACCCCAGCCCCAGCATTTT
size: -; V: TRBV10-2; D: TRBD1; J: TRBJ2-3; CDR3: CASSGDRGWDTDTQYF; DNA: TGCGCCAGCAGTGGCGACAGGGGATGGGACACAGATACGCAGTATTTT
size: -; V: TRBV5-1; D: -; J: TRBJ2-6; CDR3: CASSLGGDPGANVLTF; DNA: TGCGCCAGCAGCTTGGGCGGGGATCCTGGGGCCAACGTCCTGACTTTC
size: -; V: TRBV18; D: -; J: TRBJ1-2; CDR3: CASSLAGVGYGYTF; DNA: TGTGCCAGCTCACTCGCCGGGGTCGGGTATGGCTACACCTTC
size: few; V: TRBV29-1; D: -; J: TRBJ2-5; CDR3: CSARGGEQETQYF; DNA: TGCAGCGCTCGAGGGGGGGAACAAGAGACCCAGTACTTC
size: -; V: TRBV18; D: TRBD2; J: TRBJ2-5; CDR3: CASSPRTSVPGAQYF; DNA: TGTGCCAGCTCACCACGGACTAGCGTACCGGGGGCCCAGTACTTC
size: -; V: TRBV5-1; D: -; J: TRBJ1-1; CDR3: CASSSEGVREAFF; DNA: TGCGCCAGCAGCTCCGAGGGGGTAAGGGAAGCTTTCTTT
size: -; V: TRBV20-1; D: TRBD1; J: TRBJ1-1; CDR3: CSATRQGEAFF; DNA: TGCAGTGCTACCAGACAGGGTGAAGCTTTCTTT
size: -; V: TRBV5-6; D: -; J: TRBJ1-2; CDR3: CASNPAGRNYGYTF; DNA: TGTGCCAGCAACCCCGCGGGGCGGAACTATGGCTACACCTTC
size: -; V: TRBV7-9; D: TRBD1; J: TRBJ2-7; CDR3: CASRPTGGKDYEQYF; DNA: TGTGCCAGCAGACCTACAGGGGGCAAGGACTACGAGCAGTACTTC
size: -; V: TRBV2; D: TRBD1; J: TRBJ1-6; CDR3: CASRRTGSYNSPLHF; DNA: TGTGCCAGCAGACGGACAGGGTCCTATAATTCACCCCTCCACTTT
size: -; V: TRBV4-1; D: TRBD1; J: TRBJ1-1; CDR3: CASSPFDDREEAFF; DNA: TGCGCCAGCAGCCCCTTCGATGACAGGGAAGAAGCTTTCTTT
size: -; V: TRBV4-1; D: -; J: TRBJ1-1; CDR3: CASSLRDLQGEGNTEAFF; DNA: TGCGCCAGCAGCCTAAGGGATTTACAGGGTGAGGGGAACACTGAAGCTTTCTTT
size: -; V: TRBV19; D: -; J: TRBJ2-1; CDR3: CASSIGTGWVNEQFF; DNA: TGTGCCAGTAGTATTGGTACAGGCTGGGTCAATGAGCAGTTCTTC
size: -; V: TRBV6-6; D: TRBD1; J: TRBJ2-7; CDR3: CASSYRDRAGAYEQYF; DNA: TGTGCCAGCAGTTACCGTGACAGGGCAGGGGCCTACGAGCAGTACTTC